The 4 T cell receptor beta chains below were found in one sample sequenced in a study of cytomegalovirus exposure and HLA in healthy donors. Both 60 Vbeta primers and 13 Jbeta primers went into the PCR. Clones were sequenced by immunoSEQ multiplex PCR, and TCRdb holds only the in-frame ones, with some missing. The sample shows about 190,000 clones, roughly 80% of them seen only once. What was sequenced was PBMCs. The receptors originated from a woman aged 45-59 years in good health and CMV-seropositive.

Here the CDR3 DNA reads TGTGCCAGCAGTCCGGCCGGGACAGGGGGCTACGAGCAGTACTTC. Protein product: CASSPAGTGGYEQYF. The chain has TRBV6-6 and TRBJ2-7; 11 bases match TRBD1. This CDR3 spans 15 amino acids. V gave up 5 bases and J gave up 3 bases; unmatched junction bases: 6. In germline, CDR1 is MNHNY, CDR2 SVGAGI (reference sequence).

The chain uses TRBV5-1 and TRBJ2-3; D unresolved. V lost 1 base to trimming and J lost 2 bases, with 14 bases between them. The CDR3 totals 16 residues. The V gene's germline CDR1 is SGHRS and CDR2 YFSETQ. This CDR3 reads CASSLTGSLLTDTQYF. The CDR3 DNA reads as TGCGCCAGCAGCTTGACCGGGTCACTCCTCACAGATACGCAGTATTTT.

The genes are TRBV18 and TRBJ2-3; the match to TRBD2 covers 7 bases. Germline CDR1 reads KGHSH; CDR2 reads LQKENI. The CDR3 runs to 16 residues. The J segment lost 0 bases and the V segment lost 3 bases, leaving 6 bases of the junction unmatched. CDR3 sequence reads: CASSPGNGGSTDTQYF. The CDR3 bases are TGTGCCAGCTCACCGGGAAACGGGGGGAGCACAGATACGCAGTATTTT.

The rearrangement links TRBV15 to TRBJ1-2; 9 nucleotides agree with TRBD1. This CDR3 has 13 residues. Trimming at V came to 1 base and at J to 13 bases, leaving 7 bases not matched to a gene. The germline CDR1 and CDR2 sequences are LNHNV and YYDKDF (reference sequence). The CDR3 loop is CATSRGGQGEATF. For the CDR3, the DNA is TGTGCCACCAGCAGAGGGGGACAGGGAGAGGCCACCTTC.